These 18 T cell receptor beta chains came from one sample sequenced in a study of regulatory T cells in long-lasting Graves disease. TCR beta libraries were built with iRepertoire HTBI primers and Arm-PCR of CDR3 regions. TCRdb redid the calling of the multiplex PCR reads with MiXCR, one entry per CDR3 protein. Among 530,000 or so distinct CDR3 sequences listed, roughly 12% were seen once. Time point described: newly diagnosed GD, antithyroid drugs for less than 3 months. Extracted RNA from PBMCs served as the source of the TCR library. This sample was shared with a second study, whose subject was T cells in Graves' hyperthyroidism and ophthalmopathy.

This specimen consisted of peripheral blood mononuclear cells (PBMCs), obtained at new diagnosis, from a patient treated with antithyroid drugs. Every receptor here comes from a man aged 30 to 39 with Graves disease.

This clonotype was recorded at least ten times. The V and J genes are TRBV5-1 and TRBJ2-7, with 7 bases aligning to TRBD2. Trimming at V came to 1 base and at J to 7 bases, leaving 2 bases not matched to a gene. There are 12 residues in the CDR3. From germline, CDR1 is SGHRS and CDR2 YFSETQ. The CDR3 region is CASSLNGREQYF. CDR3 coding DNA: TGCGCCAGCAGCTTGAACGGGAGGGAGCAGTACTTC.

This clonotype was seen repeatedly, ten times or more. This rearrangement joins TRBV5-1 to TRBJ2-7, with 7 bases fitting TRBD2. The ends lost 4 bases at V and 0 bases at J; junction bases unmatched: 7. The length of the CDR3 is 15 residues. Looked up from germline, CDR1 is SGHRS and CDR2 is YFSETQ. The CDR3 sequence: CASSPRSGNSYEQYF. The DNA for the CDR3 is TGCGCCAGCAGCCCACGAAGCGGGAACTCCTACGAGCAGTACTTC.

This clonotype was seen more than once but under ten times. The chain combines TRBV7-3 with TRBJ1-2; 7 positions agree with TRBD1. Germline V gene sequence: CDR1 SGHTA, CDR2 FQGTGA. The CDR3 runs 16 residues. V was pared by 3 bases and J by 8 bases, with 15 bases of the junction left unmatched. The CDR3 nucleotides read TGTGCCAGCAGCTTCATCCCTTGGGACAGTCTGGGGGGCTACACCTTC. It translates to CASSFIPWDSLGGYTF.

Ten or more counts support this clonotype. The gene calls are TRBV27 and TRBJ1-3; the match to TRBD1 covers 11 bases. Germline V gene data show CDR1 as MNHEY and CDR2 as SMNVEV (reference sequence). The CDR3 totals 14 residues. The J segment lost 8 bases and the V segment lost 6 bases, leaving 6 bases of the junction unmatched. The CDR3 DNA reads as TGTGCCAGCAGATGGACAGGGGGCGCAGACACCATATATTTT. Protein sequence: CASRWTGGADTIYF.

In its sample, this clonotype was seen a few times. The chain combines TRBV3-1 with TRBJ2-5; unclear D gene. Germline V gene data show CDR1 as LGHDT and CDR2 as YNNKEL (reference sequence). With 0 bases removed from V and 5 bases from J, the gap between germline ends came to 10 bases. This CDR3 region has 14 residues. CDR3 protein: CASSQEIGWETQYF. The DNA of the CDR3 is TGTGCCAGCAGCCAAGAGATAGGGTGGGAGACCCAGTACTTC.

This clonotype turned up a few times. This chain joins TRBV29-1 and TRBJ1-2; perhaps TRBD1 as D (5 bases). V lost 5 bases to trimming and J lost 8 bases, with 15 bases between them. CDR3 size: 12 residues. Per germline, CDR1 SQVTM and CDR2 ANQGSEA. DNA of the CDR3: TGCAGCGTTCGCAGGGCCCGAGGGGGCTACACCTTC. As protein: CSVRRARGGYTF.

The sample holds many counts of this clonotype. The V and J genes are TRBV11-2 and TRBJ2-3, with 14 bases lining up with TRBD2. This CDR3 has 17 residues. Germline V gene sequence: CDR1 SGHAT, CDR2 FQNNGV. V shed 7 bases and J 1 base; nucleotides not matched to a gene: 7. The CDR3 sequence is CASTWTSGRWGTDTQYF. The CDR3 DNA follows: TGTGCCAGCACCTGGACTAGCGGGAGGTGGGGCACAGATACGCAGTATTTT. Looking up the rest from reference TRBV11-2 and TRBJ2-3 gives the full variable domain: EAGVAQSPRYKIIEKRQSVAFWCNPISGHATLYWYQQILGQGPKLLIQFQNNGVVDDSQLPKDRFSAERLKGVDSTLKIQPAKLEDSAVYLCASTWTSGRWGTDTQYFGPGTRLTVL.

This clonotype was seen more than once but under ten times. The genes are TRBV9 and TRBJ2-7; 12 bases match TRBD2. V trimming: 2 bases; J trimming: 7 bases; junction bases outside the gene matches: 10. The CDR3 has 16 residues. Per the germline V gene, CDR1 is SGDLS and CDR2 is YYNGEE. CDR3 sequence reads: CASSVSLAGGPWEQYF. Written as DNA, the CDR3 is TGTGCCAGCAGCGTCAGTCTAGCGGGAGGGCCATGGGAGCAGTACTTC.

This clonotype was recorded at least ten times. The chain has TRBV6-5 and TRBJ2-3, with TRBD1 identical over 10 bases. The V gene's germline CDR1 is MNHEY and CDR2 SVGAGI. The V segment lost 2 bases and the J segment 1 base; nucleotides outside the gene matches: 3. This CDR3 region has 16 residues. CDR3 nucleotides: TGTGCCAGCAGTTACGAAGGGACAGGGGGCACAGATACGCAGTATTTT. It specifies CASSYEGTGGTDTQYF.

This clonotype was seen many times. The chain links TRBV7-8 to TRBJ1-5, with a tentative D call TRBD1 (5 bases). The CDR3 totals 16 residues. The germline gives CDR1 SGHVS, CDR2 FQNEAQ. Trimming took 5 bases from V and 5 from J, leaving 19 bases between them. The CDR3 DNA sequence: TGTGCCAGCAGCCCCGAACCAGGGAATAGGGATCAGCCCCAGCATTTT. Its protein product is CASSPEPGNRDQPQHF.

This chain uses TRBV11-3 with TRBJ2-2; perhaps TRBD2 as D (6 bases). Germline CDR1 is SGHNT and CDR2 is YENEEA. With 4 bases removed from V and 5 bases from J, the gap between germline ends came to 17 bases. This CDR3 spans 16 amino acids. CDR3 loop: CASSSFLSGGTGELFF. The CDR3 DNA follows: TGTGCCAGCAGCTCCTTTTTATCCGGGGGAACCGGGGAGCTGTTTTTT.

This clonotype has only a few counts. V usage is TRBV5-4 and J usage is TRBJ2-7, with TRBD2 identical over 9 bases. The CDR3 totals 17 residues. The germline V gene has CDR1 SGHNT and CDR2 YYREEE (reference sequence). The ends lost 3 bases at V and 7 bases at J; junction bases unmatched: 17. The CDR3 reads CASSSGGPGLASGEQYF. Here the CDR3 DNA reads TGTGCCAGCAGCTCAGGTGGGCCGGGACTAGCATCGGGTGAGCAGTACTTC.

This clonotype turned up a few times. This sequence joins TRBV20-1 and TRBJ2-1; 7 bases fit TRBD1. CDR3 length: 13 amino acids. Germline V lookup: CDR1 DFQATT, CDR2 SNEGSKA (reference sequence). The V segment lost 6 bases and the J segment 6 bases; nucleotides outside the gene matches: 8. For the CDR3, the DNA is TGCAGTGCCCTCTCGGGACAGTCCAATGAGCAGTTCTTC. This codes for CSALSGQSNEQFF.

This clonotype appeared many times. The V call is TRBV6-5, the J call TRBJ2-7; 14 bases are a match to TRBD2. CDR1 and CDR2 (germline): MNHEY, SVGAGI. V lost 4 bases, J lost 3 bases, and 17 bases stayed unmatched. This CDR3 is built from 20 residues. CDR3 residues: CASSFERESPGTSGSYEQYF. The CDR3 coding sequence is TGTGCCAGCAGTTTCGAAAGGGAGAGCCCCGGGACTAGCGGGAGCTACGAGCAGTACTTC.

The V and J genes are TRBV5-1 and TRBJ1-1; D remains unclear. CDR1 is SGHRS, CDR2 YFSETQ, per germline. The CDR3 loop spans 15 amino acids. Trimming left V 7 bases short and J 5 bases short, with 21 bases between. In nucleotides, the CDR3 is TGCGCCAGCGCCTCAGGAGAGGCGGTGGGGACTGAAGCTTTCTTT. Its protein is CASASGEAVGTEAFF.

This clonotype was seen at least ten times. The CDR3 is CASRELSYEQYF. CDR3 sequence (DNA): TGTGCCAGCAGGGAACTCTCCTACGAGCAGTACTTC. The chain joins TRBV2 to TRBJ2-7; no firm D call. Per germline, CDR1 SNHLY and CDR2 FYNNEI. The CDR3 runs to 12 residues. Trimming cost V 6 bases and J 0 bases, with 6 bases left between them.

On this clonotype itself: It differs at one base from a far larger clone, so likely a read error. The rearrangement links TRBV12-3 or TRBV12-4 to TRBJ2-1; 8 bases line up with TRBD1. The CDR3 is 15 residues long. V was clipped by 5 bases and J by 10 bases; unmatched bases: 13. CDR3 region: CASSPLRTGRYEQFF. DNA for the CDR3: TGTGCCAGCAGTCCCCTCAGGACAGGGAGGTACGAGCAGTTCTTC.

This clonotype occurred a few times. This chain links TRBV20-1 with TRBJ2-3; 14 bases map to TRBD2. CDR1 is DFQATT and CDR2 is SNEGSKA in the germline V gene (reference sequence). The CDR3 has 17 residues. Trimming took 7 bases from V and 0 from J; bases not matched to a gene: 9. The CDR3 DNA reads TGCAGTGGCGGGGGACTAGCGGGAGAGGGGAGCACAGATACGCAGTATTTT. Amino acid sequence: CSGGGLAGEGSTDTQYF.